This is a list of T cell receptor beta chains from one sample in a study of T cell responses to AZD1222 COVID-19 vaccine. Using immunoSEQ multiplex PCR, the repertoire was profiled, and TCRdb retains in-frame clones only, with some absent. The table lists around 140,000 clones, around 90% of them singletons. The sample here was peripheral blood, taken 28 days after the second AZD1222 dose. The source of these receptors is an adult who received the AZD1222 COVID-19 vaccine. Both conserved end residues are part of each CDR3. D genes are given only for firm matches. Expanded clones get a size class; other rows say once, few or many, or leave the size out.

d_gene | len | abundance | j_gene | v_gene | CDR3aa | CDR3nt
TRBD2 | 16 | NA | TRBJ2-5 | TRBV27 | CASSIRLAGVQETQYF | TGTGCCAGCAGTATACGACTAGCGGGGGTCCAAGAGACCCAGTACTTC
NA | 11 | NA | TRBJ2-1 | TRBV29-1 | CSVERADEQFF | TGCAGCGTTGAAAGGGCTGATGAGCAGTTCTTC
NA | 14 | NA | TRBJ1-1 | TRBV15 | CATSTLTVNTEAFF | TGTGCCACCAGCACATTGACAGTGAACACTGAAGCTTTCTTT
TRBD1 | 11 | NA | TRBJ1-1 | TRBV10-1 | CASGRQGEAFF | TGCGCCAGCGGAAGACAGGGAGAAGCTTTCTTT
TRBD1 | 15 | NA | TRBJ2-2 | TRBV7-7 | CASSPTTGDTGELFF | TGTGCTAGCAGCCCCACGACAGGGGATACCGGGGAGCTGTTTTTT
NA | 10 | NA | TRBJ1-3 | TRBV6-5 | CASSRNTIYF | TGTGCCAGCAGTCGTAACACCATATATTTT
NA | 13 | NA | TRBJ2-1 | TRBV28 | CASALPTSSEQFF | TGTGCCAGCGCTCTACCCACTAGCTCTGAGCAGTTCTTC
TRBD1 | 19 | NA | TRBJ1-1 | TRBV7-9 | CASSLRLPGQTEHRTEAFF | TGTGCCAGCAGCTTAAGGCTCCCGGGACAGACCGAACATAGGACTGAAGCTTTCTTT
TRBD2 | 15 | NA | TRBJ2-1 | TRBV11-3 | CASSLLGRGYNEQFF | TGTGCCAGCAGCTTACTTGGGCGGGGGTACAATGAGCAGTTCTTC
TRBD2 | 16 | NA | TRBJ2-5 | TRBV6-5 | CASSYPSGGLQETQYF | TGTGCCAGCAGTTACCCTAGCGGGGGGCTCCAAGAGACCCAGTACTTC
TRBD2 | 18 | NA | TRBJ2-2 | TRBV9 | CASSVEIAGGPWTGELFF | TGTGCCAGCAGCGTAGAAATAGCGGGAGGGCCTTGGACCGGGGAGCTGTTTTTT
NA | 16 | NA | TRBJ1-3 | TRBV5-4 | CASSLRVQGGGNTIYF | TGTGCCAGCAGCTTGCGAGTGCAGGGAGGAGGAAACACCATATATTTT
NA | 15 | once | TRBJ2-1 | TRBV27 | CASSLDLARYNEQFF | TGTGCCAGCAGTTTAGACCTAGCTCGCTACAATGAGCAGTTCTTC
TRBD1 | 15 | NA | TRBJ1-5 | TRBV5-1 | CASREGQGNGQPQHF | TGCGCCAGCCGAGAGGGACAGGGGAATGGTCAGCCCCAGCATTTT
NA | 14 | NA | TRBJ2-1 | TRBV4-3 | CASSQGIVNNEQFF | TGCGCCAGCAGCCAGGGGATCGTAAACAATGAGCAGTTCTTC
NA | 13 | NA | TRBJ1-1 | TRBV5-1 | CASSLGGSTEAFF | TGCGCCAGCAGCTTGGGTGGGAGCACTGAAGCTTTCTTT
NA | 10 | NA | TRBJ1-4 | TRBV4-1 | CASGAEKLFF | TGCGCCAGTGGGGCTGAAAAACTGTTTTTT
NA | 16 | NA | TRBJ2-5 | TRBV11-2 | CASSLEGSWGQETQYF | TGTGCCAGCAGCTTAGAGGGCTCCTGGGGACAAGAGACCCAGTACTTC
NA | 13 | NA | TRBJ2-7 | TRBV6-5 | CASKYGLSYEQYF | TGTGCCAGCAAGTACGGTCTCTCCTACGAGCAGTACTTC
TRBD2 | 14 | once | TRBJ2-3 | TRBV5-5 | CASSLVAGADTQYF | TGTGCCAGCAGCTTGGTTGCGGGAGCAGATACGCAGTATTTT
NA | 15 | NA | TRBJ2-1 | TRBV6-1 | CASSDDNRAYNEQFF | TGTGCCAGCAGTGATGACAACCGAGCCTACAATGAGCAGTTCTTC
NA | 17 | NA | TRBJ1-1 | TRBV19 | CASSIDREGPLNTEAFF | TGTGCCAGTAGTATAGACCGGGAGGGGCCACTGAACACTGAAGCTTTCTTT
TRBD1 | 16 | NA | TRBJ2-4 | TRBV7-2 | CASSLVSTGIKNIQYF | TGTGCCAGCAGCTTAGTTTCGACAGGGATAAAAAACATTCAGTACTTC
TRBD1 | 17 | NA | TRBJ2-7 | TRBV23-1 | CASSQATTGTATFEQYF | TGCGCCAGCAGTCAGGCGACAACCGGGACAGCCACGTTCGAGCAGTACTTC